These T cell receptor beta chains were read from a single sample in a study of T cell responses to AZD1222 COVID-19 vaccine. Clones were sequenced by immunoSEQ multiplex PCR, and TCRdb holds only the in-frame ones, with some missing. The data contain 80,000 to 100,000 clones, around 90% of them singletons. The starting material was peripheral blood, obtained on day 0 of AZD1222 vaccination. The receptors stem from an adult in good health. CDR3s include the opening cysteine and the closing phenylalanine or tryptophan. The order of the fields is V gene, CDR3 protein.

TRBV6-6	CASSSRVSTGELFF
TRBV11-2	CASSQDRGQGYEQYF
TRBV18	CASSRDNEQFF
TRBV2	CASSGDRGLYGYTF
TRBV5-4	CASRQGTSGNYEQYF
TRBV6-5	CASKGTYLTDTQYF
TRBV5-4	CASSLDSPVTDTQYF
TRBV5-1	CASSMRGGTEAFF
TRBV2	CASSDSADEQFF
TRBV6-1	CASSEHEGHTEAFF
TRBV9	CASTINTGGQGNYGYTF
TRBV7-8	CASSFYRGLAGLGSSGANVLTF
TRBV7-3	CASSSGQSTGELFF
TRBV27	CASSPTGTKNTYEQYF
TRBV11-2	CASSLGLIRVTDTQYF
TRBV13	CASSLGSSYEQYF
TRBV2	CASSEGDRINYGYTF